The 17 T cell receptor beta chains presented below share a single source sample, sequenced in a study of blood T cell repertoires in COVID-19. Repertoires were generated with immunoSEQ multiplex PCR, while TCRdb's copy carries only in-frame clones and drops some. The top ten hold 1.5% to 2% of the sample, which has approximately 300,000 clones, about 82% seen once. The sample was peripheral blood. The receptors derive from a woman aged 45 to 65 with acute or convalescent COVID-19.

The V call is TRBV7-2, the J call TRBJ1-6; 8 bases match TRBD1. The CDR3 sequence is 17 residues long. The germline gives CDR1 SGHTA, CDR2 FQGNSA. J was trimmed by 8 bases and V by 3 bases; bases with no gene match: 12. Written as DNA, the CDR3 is TGTGCCAGCAGCTTGGGGCAGGGGGCAGGATATGATTCACCCCTCCACTTT. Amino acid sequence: CASSLGQGAGYDSPLHF.

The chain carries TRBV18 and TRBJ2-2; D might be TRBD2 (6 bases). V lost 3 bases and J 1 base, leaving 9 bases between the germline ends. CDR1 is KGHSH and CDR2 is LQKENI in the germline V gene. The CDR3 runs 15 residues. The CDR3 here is CASSPRGLNTGELFF. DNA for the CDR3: TGTGCCAGCTCACCGCGGGGTTTGAACACCGGGGAGCTGTTTTTT.

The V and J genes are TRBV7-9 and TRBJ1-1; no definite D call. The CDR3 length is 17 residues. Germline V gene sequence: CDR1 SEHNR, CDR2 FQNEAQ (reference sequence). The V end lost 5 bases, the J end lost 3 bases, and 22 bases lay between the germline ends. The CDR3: CASSPLLFGSRDTEAFF. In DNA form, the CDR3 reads TGTGCCAGCAGCCCACTCCTTTTCGGGTCGAGGGACACTGAAGCTTTCTTT.

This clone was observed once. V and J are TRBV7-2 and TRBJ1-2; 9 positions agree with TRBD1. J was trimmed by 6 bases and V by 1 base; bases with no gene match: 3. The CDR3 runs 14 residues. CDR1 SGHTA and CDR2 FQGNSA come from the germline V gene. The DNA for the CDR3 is TGTGCCAGCAGCTTAGATGGGACAGGGAATGGCTACACCTTC. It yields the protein CASSLDGTGNGYTF.

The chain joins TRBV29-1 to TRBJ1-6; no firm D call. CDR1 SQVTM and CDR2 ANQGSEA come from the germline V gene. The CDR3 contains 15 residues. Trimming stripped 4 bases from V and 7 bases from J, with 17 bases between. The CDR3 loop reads CSVGGVWPRNSPLHF. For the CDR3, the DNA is TGCAGCGTTGGTGGAGTCTGGCCGAGGAATTCACCCCTCCACTTT.

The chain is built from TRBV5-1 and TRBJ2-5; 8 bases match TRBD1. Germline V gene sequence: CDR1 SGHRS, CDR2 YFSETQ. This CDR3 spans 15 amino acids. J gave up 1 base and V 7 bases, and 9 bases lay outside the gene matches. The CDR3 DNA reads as TGCGCCAGCGGGCTAGCGACAGGGGTCCAAGAGACCCAGTACTTC. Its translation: CASGLATGVQETQYF.

CDR3 amino acids: CASRLATSGLGWFRYF. CDR3 bases: TGTGCAAGTCGCTTAGCGACGAGCGGGTTGGGCTGGTTTCGGTACTTC. The V and J genes are TRBV12-2 and TRBJ2-7; the table calls TRBD2, which could not be checked here. TRBV12-2 is deemed a pseudogene. The CDR3 is 16 residues long.

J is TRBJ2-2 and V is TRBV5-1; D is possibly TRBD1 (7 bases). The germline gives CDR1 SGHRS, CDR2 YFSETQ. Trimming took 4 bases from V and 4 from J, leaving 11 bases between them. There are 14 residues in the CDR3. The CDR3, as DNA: TGCGCCAGCAGCCCCAGGGGGGCCACCGGGGAGCTGTTTTTT. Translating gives CASSPRGATGELFF. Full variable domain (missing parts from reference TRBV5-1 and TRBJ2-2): KAGVTQTPRYLIKTRGQQVTLSCSPISGHRSVSWYQQTPGQGLQFLFEYFSETQRNKGNFPGRFSGRQFSNSRSEMNVSTLELGDSALYLCASSPRGATGELFFGEGSRLTVL.

In nucleotides, the CDR3 is TGTGCCAGCAGGGGCAGCTCCTACGAGCAGTACTTC. Its protein product is CASRGSSYEQYF. The chain uses TRBV13 and TRBJ2-7; D remains ambiguous. Germline V gives CDR1 PRHDT, CDR2 FYEKMQ (reference sequence). Trimming removed 6 bases from V and 0 bases from J, with 6 bases in between. The CDR3 length is 12 residues.

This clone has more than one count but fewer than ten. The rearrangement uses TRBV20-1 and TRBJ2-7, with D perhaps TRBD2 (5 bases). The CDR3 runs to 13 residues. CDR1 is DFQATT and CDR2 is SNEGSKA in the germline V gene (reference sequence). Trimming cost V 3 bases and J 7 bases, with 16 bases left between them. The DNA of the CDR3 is TGCAGTGCTAGTCTAGCCGGAGGTGGGGAGCAGTACTTC. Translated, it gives CSASLAGGGEQYF.

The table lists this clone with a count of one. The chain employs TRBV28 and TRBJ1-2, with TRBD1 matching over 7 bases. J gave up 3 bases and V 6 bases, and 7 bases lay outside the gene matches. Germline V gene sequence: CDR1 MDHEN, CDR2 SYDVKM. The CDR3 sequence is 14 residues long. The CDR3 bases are TGTGCCAGCAGGGAACAGGGGCGGCACTATGGCTACACCTTC. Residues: CASREQGRHYGYTF.

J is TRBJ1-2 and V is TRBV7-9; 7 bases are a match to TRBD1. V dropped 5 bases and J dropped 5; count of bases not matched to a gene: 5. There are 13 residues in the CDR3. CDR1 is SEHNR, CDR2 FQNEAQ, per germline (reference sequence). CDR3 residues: CASSPQGFYGYTF. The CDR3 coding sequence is TGTGCCAGCAGCCCACAGGGGTTTTATGGCTACACCTTC.

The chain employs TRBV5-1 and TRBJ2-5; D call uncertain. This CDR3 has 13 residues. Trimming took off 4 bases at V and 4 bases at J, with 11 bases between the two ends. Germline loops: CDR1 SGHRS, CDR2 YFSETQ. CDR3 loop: CASSRSSAETQYF. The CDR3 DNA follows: TGCGCCAGCAGCCGGAGTTCGGCAGAGACCCAGTACTTC.

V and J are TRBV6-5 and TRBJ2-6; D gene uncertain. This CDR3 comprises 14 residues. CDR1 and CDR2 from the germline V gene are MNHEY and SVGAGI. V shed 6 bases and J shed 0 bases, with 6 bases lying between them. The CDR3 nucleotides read TGTGCCAGCAGCGGGTTCTCTGGGGCCAACGTCCTGACTTTC. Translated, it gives CASSGFSGANVLTF.

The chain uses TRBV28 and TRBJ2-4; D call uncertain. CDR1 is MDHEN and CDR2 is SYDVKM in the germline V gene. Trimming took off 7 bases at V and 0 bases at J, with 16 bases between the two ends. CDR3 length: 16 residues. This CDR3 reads CASTPAAAVAKNIQYF. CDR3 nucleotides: TGTGCCAGCACCCCGGCGGCAGCTGTAGCCAAAAACATTCAGTACTTC.

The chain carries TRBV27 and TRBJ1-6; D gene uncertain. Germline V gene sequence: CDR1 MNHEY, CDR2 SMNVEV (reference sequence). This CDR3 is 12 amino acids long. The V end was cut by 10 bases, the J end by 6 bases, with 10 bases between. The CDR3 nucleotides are TGTGCCACCTTTAGGAGTAATTCACCCCTCCACTTT. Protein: CATFRSNSPLHF.

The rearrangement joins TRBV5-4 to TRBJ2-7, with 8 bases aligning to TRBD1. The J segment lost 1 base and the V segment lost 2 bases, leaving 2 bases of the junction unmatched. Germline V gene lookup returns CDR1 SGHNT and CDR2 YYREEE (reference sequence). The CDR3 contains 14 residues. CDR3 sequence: CASSLGQGSYEQYF. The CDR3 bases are TGTGCCAGCAGCTTAGGACAGGGTTCCTACGAGCAGTACTTC.